The entry below describes one T cell receptor beta chain. This sample was taken from a study of blood T cell repertoires in COVID-19. Study-wide context: Sources were T cells, B-cell-depleted T cells, or PBMCs; the material itself was cDNA or gDNA.

Individuals drawn from 20 to 30 US areas were about 18 to 100 years old. Donors in Cohort 3 who had recovered were those with two negative PCRs, healthcare professional clearance, or resolution of their symptoms. The V end was cut by 7 bases, the J end by 6 bases, with 16 bases between. The V gene's germline CDR1 is MNHEY and CDR2 SMNVEV (reference sequence). The CDR3 has 13 residues. Original processing methods: Amplification of reference gene primers provided the estimated nucleated cell counts. Data came from immunoSEQ multiplex PCR; TCRdb stores just in-frame clones and leaves some out. The V and J calls and clone size were taken over from that table, and D and trimming were inferred from the DNA. The sample records more than 250,000 clones, about nine tenths being singletons.

The receptor was isolated from a woman aged 18-35 years who had recovered from COVID-19. The sequenced material came from PBMCs or T cells enriched from blood (not recorded which). The V gene is TRBV27, the J gene TRBJ2-7; D possibly corresponds to TRBD2 (6 bases). The CDR3 DNA sequence: TGTGCCAGCACGGGGGATCGTCGGAGCGAGCAGTACTTC. This encodes CASTGDRRSEQYF.